The clone carrying this T cell receptor (beta chain) occurred a few times. Original data processing: Reference gene primer amplification gave estimated nucleated cell counts. The data were produced by immunoSEQ multiplex PCR, yet TCRdb's version contains in-frame clones alone and is incomplete. V, J and clone size are those of that table, while D and trimming were read from the DNA. Among 85,000 to 120,000 clones listed, 85% to 90% were seen once. V was clipped by 3 bases and J by 2 bases, with 13 bases between them. There are 14 residues in the CDR3. The germline gives CDR1 DFQATT, CDR2 SNEGSKA (reference sequence). This record comes from a study of blood T cell repertoires in COVID-19. Study information: The United States, Italy and Spain were the sources of the acute and convalescent COVID-19 samples. Sources were T cells, B-cell-depleted T cells, or PBMCs; the material itself was cDNA or gDNA.

The receptor was isolated from a middle-aged man with active or convalescent COVID-19. The chain carries TRBV20-1 and TRBJ2-5; a weak D match, TRBD1 (7 bases). Sequenced: peripheral blood. The CDR3 loop reads CSASWSGGQETQYF. In nucleotides, the CDR3 is TGCAGTGCTAGTTGGTCAGGGGGGCAAGAGACCCAGTACTTC.